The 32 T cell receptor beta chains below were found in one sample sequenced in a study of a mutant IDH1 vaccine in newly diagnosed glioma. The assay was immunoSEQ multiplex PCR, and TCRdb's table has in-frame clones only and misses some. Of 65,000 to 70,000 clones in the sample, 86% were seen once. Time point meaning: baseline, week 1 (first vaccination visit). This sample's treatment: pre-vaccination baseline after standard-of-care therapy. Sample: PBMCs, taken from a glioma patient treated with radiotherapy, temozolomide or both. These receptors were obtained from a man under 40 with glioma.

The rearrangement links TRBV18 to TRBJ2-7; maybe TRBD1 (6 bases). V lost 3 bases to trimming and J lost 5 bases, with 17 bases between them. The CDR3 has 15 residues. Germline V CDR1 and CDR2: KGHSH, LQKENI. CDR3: CASSPQNRAGNEQYF. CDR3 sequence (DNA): TGTGCCAGCTCACCCCAAAACAGGGCAGGTAACGAGCAGTACTTC.

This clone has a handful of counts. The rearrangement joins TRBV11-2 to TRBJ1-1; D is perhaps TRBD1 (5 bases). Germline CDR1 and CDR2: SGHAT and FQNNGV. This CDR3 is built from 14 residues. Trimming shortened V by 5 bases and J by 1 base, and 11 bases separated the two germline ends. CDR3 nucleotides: TGTGCCAGCAGCCAGGGACGGAGGAACACTGAAGCTTTCTTT. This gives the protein CASSQGRRNTEAFF.

CDR3 sequence reads: CASSRSGGYEQYF. The CDR3 nucleotides are TGTGCCAGCAGCCGCAGCGGGGGCTACGAGCAGTACTTC. The gene calls are TRBV7-8 and TRBJ2-7, with 8 bases aligning to TRBD2. Trimming removed 5 bases from V and 3 bases from J; junction bases left unmatched: 3. Per germline, CDR1 SGHVS and CDR2 FQNEAQ. The CDR3 length is 13 residues. The full variable domain, its missing parts supplied by reference TRBV7-8 and TRBJ2-7, is GAGVSQSPRYKVAKRGQDVALRCDPISGHVSLFWYQQALGQGPEFLTYFQNEAQLDKSGLPSDRFFAERPEGSVSTLKIQRTQQEDSAVYLCASSRSGGYEQYFGPGTRLTVT.

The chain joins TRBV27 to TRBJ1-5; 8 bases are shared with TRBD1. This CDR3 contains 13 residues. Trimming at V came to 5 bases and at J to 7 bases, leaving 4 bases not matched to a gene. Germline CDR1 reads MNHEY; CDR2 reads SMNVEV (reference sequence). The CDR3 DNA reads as TGTGCCAGCAGTAGGAGGACAGGGCAGCCCCAGCATTTT. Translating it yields CASSRRTGQPQHF.

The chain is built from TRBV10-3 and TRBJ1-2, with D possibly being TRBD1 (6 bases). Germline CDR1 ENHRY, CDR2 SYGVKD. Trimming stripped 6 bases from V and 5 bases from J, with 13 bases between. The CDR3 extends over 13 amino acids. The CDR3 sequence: CAIRTGDQYGYTF. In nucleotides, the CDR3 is TGTGCCATCAGGACAGGAGACCAGTATGGCTACACCTTC.

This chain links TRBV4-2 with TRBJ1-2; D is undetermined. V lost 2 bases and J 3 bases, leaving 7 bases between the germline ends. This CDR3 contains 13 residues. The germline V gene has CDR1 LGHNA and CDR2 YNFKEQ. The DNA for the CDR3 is TGTGCCAGCAGCCAATCCGAGTACTATGGCTACACCTTC. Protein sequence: CASSQSEYYGYTF.

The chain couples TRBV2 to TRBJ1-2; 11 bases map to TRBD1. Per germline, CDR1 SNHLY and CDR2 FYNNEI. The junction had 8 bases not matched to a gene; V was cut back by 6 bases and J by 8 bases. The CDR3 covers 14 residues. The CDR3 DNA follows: TGTGCCAGCAGGCCCGGACAGGGGGCAAGGGGCTACACCTTC. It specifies CASRPGQGARGYTF.

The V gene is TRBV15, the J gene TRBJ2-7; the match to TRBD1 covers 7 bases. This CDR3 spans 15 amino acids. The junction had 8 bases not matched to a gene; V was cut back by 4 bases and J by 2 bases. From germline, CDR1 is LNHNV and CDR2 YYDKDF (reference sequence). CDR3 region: CATSTQDRVAYEQYF. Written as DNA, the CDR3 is TGTGCCACCAGCACACAAGACAGGGTCGCCTACGAGCAGTACTTC.

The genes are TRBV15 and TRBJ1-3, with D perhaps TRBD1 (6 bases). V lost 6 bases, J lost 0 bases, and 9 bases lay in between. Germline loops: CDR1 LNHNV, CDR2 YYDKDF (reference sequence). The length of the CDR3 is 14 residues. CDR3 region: CATRGGGSGNTIYF. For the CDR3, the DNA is TGTGCCACCAGAGGAGGGGGCTCTGGAAACACCATATATTTT.

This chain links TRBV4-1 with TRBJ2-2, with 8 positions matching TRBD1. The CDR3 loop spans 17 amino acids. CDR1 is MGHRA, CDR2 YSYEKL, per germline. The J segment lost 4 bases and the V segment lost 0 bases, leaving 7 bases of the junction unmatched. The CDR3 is CASSQDRWGQVTGELFF. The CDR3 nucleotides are TGCGCCAGCAGCCAAGATCGATGGGGACAGGTCACCGGGGAGCTGTTTTTT.

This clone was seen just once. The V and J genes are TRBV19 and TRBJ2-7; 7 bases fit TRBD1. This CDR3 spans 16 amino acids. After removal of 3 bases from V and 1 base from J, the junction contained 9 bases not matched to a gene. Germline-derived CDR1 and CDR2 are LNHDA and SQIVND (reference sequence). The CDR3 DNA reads TGTGCCAGTAGTATGTTAACAGGGGTCCCTTCCTACGAGCAGTACTTC. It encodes CASSMLTGVPSYEQYF.

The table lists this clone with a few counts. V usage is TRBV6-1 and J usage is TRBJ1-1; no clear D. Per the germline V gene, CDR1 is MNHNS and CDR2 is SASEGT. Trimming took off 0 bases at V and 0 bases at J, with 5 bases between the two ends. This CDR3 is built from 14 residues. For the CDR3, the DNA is TGTGCCAGCAGTGAAGCACACCTGAACACTGAAGCTTTCTTT. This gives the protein CASSEAHLNTEAFF.

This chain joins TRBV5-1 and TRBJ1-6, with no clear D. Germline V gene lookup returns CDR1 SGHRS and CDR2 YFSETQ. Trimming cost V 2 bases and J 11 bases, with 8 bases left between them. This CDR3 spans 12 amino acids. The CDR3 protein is CASSFDGAPLHF. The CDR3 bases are TGCGCCAGCAGCTTCGACGGCGCACCCCTCCACTTT.

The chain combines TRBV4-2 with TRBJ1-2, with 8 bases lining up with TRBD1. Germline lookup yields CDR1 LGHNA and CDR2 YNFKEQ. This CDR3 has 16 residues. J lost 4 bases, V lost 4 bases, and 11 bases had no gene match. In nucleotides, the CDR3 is TGTGCCAGCAGCCTCGGGCTAGGACAGGGTATCTATGGCTACACCTTC. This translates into CASSLGLGQGIYGYTF.

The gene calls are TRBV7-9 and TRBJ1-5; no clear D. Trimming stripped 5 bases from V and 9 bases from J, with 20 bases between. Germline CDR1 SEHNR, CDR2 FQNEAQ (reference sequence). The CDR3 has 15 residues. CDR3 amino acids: CASSLGSTSVPPQHF. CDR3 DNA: TGTGCCAGCAGCCTCGGGTCCACAAGCGTGCCGCCCCAGCATTTT.

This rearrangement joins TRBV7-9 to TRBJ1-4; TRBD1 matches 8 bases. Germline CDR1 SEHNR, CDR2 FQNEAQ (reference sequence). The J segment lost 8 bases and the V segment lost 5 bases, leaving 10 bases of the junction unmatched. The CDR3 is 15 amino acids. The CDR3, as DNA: TGTGCCAGCAGCACGGACAGGGCCTATGTAGAAAAACTGTTTTTT. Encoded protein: CASSTDRAYVEKLFF.

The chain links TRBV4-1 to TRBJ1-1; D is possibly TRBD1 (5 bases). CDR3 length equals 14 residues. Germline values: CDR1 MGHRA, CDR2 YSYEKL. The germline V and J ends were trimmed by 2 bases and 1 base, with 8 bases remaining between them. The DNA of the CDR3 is TGCGCCAGCAGCCAATTGGGGCCGAACACTGAAGCTTTCTTT. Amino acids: CASSQLGPNTEAFF.

The CDR3 here is CASSLDAFNTEAFF. The CDR3 nucleotides are TGTGCCAGCAGCTTAGATGCGTTTAACACTGAAGCTTTCTTT. The V call is TRBV11-3, the J call TRBJ1-1; D is uncertain. Germline V gene data show CDR1 as SGHNT and CDR2 as YENEEA. The V and J ends lost 0 bases and 2 bases respectively, with 7 bases between them. The CDR3 consists of 14 residues.

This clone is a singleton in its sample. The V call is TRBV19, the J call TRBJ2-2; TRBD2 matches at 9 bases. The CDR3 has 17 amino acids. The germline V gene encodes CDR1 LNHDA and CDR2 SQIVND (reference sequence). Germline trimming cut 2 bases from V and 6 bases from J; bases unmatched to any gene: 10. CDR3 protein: CASSIWSSGVTAGELFF. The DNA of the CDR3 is TGTGCCAGTAGTATATGGTCTAGCGGGGTGACGGCCGGGGAGCTGTTTTTT.

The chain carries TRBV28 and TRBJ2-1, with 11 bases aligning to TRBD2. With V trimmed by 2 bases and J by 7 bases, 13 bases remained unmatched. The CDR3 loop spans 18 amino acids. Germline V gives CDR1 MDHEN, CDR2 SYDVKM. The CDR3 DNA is TGTGCCAGCAGTTTACGGCTAGCGGGGGGTGCGGAAGGTAATGAGCAGTTCTTC. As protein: CASSLRLAGGAEGNEQFF.

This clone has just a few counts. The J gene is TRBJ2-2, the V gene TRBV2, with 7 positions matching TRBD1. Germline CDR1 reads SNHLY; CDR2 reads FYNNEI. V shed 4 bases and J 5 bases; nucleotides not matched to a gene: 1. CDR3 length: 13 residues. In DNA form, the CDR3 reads TGTGCCAGCAGTGCCAGGGGGACCGGGGAGCTGTTTTTT. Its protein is CASSARGTGELFF. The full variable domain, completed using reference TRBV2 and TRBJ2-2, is EPEVTQTPSHQVTQMGQEVILRCVPISNHLYFYWYRQILGQKVEFLVSFYNNEISEKSEIFDDQFSVERPDGSNFTLKIRSTKLEDSAMYFCASSARGTGELFFGEGSRLTVL.

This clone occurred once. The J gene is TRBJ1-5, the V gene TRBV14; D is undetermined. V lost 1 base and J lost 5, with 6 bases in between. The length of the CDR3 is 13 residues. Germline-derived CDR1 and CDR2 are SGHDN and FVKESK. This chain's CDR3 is CASSQGTYQPQHF. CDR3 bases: TGTGCCAGCAGCCAAGGGACCTATCAGCCCCAGCATTTT.

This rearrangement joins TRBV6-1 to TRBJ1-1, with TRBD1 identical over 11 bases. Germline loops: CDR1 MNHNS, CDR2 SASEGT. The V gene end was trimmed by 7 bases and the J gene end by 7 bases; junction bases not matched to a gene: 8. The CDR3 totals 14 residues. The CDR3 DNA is TGTGCCAGCAATCTAAGGACAGGGGGCTTTGAAGCTTTCTTT. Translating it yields CASNLRTGGFEAFF.

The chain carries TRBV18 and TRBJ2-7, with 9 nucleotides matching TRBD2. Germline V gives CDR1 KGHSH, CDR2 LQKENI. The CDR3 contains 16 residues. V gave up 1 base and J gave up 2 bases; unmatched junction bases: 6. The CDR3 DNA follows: TGTGCCAGCTCACCACAGCTAGCGGGGAGGACCTACGAGCAGTACTTC. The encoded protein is CASSPQLAGRTYEQYF.

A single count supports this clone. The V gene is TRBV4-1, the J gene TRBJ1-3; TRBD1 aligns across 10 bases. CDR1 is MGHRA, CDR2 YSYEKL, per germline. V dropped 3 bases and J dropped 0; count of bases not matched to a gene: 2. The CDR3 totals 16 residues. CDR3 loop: CASSHGQGVSGNTIYF. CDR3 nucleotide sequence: TGCGCCAGCAGCCACGGACAGGGGGTCTCTGGAAACACCATATATTTT.

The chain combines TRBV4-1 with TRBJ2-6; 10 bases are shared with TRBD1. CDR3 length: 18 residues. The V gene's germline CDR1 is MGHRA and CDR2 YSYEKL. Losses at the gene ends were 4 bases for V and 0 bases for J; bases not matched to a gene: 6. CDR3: CASSLRDRGFSGANVLTF. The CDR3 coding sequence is TGCGCCAGCAGCCTCCGGGACAGGGGCTTCTCTGGGGCCAACGTCCTGACTTTC.

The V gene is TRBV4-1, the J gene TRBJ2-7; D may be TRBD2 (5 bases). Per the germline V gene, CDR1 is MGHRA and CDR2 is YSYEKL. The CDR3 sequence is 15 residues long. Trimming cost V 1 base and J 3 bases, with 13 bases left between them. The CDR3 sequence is CASSQVGGYLYEQYF. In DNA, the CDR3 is TGCGCCAGCAGCCAAGTAGGAGGATACCTCTACGAGCAGTACTTC.

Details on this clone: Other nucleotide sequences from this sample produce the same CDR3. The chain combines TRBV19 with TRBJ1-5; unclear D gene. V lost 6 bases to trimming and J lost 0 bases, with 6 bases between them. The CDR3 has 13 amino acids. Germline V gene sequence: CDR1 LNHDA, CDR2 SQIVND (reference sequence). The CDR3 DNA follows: TGTGCCAGTAGCCCGTATAGCAATCAGCCCCAGCATTTT. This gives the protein CASSPYSNQPQHF. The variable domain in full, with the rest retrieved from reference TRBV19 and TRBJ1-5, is DGGITQSPKYLFRKEGQNVTLSCEQNLNHDAMYWYRQDPGQGLRLIYYSQIVNDFQKGDIAEGYSVSREKKESFPLTVTSAQKNPTAFYLCASSPYSNQPQHFGDGTRLSIL.

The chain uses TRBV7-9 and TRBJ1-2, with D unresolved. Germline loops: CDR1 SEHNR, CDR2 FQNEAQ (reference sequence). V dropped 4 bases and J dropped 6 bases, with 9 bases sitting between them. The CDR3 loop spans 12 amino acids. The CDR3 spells CASSSRIDGYTF. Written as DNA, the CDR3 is TGTGCCAGCAGCTCCCGAATAGATGGCTACACCTTC.

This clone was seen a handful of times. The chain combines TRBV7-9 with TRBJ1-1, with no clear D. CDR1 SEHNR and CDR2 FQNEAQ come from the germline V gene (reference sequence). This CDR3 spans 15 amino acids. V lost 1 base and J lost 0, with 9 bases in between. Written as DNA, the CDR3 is TGTGCCAGCAGCTTAGAGACGGTGTTGAACACTGAAGCTTTCTTT. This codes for CASSLETVLNTEAFF. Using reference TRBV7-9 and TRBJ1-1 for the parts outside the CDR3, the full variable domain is DTGVSQNPRHKITKRGQNVTFRCDPISEHNRLYWYRQTLGQGPEFLTYFQNEAQLEKSRLLSDRFSAERPKGSFSTLEIQRTEQGDSAMYLCASSLETVLNTEAFFGQGTRLTVV.

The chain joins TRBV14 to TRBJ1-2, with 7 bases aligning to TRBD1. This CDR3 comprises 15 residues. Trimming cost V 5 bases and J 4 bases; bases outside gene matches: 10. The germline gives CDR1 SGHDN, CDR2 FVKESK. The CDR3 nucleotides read TGTGCCAGCAGCAAAGGACAGGTTGCTACCTATGGCTACACCTTC. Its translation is CASSKGQVATYGYTF.

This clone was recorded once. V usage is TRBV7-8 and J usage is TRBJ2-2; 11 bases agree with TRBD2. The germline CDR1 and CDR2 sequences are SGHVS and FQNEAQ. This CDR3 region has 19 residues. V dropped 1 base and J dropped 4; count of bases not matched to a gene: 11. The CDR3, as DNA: TGTGCCAGCAGCTTAGTAGCCGGGTTAGCGGGGGGGATCACCGGGGAGCTGTTTTTT. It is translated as CASSLVAGLAGGITGELFF.